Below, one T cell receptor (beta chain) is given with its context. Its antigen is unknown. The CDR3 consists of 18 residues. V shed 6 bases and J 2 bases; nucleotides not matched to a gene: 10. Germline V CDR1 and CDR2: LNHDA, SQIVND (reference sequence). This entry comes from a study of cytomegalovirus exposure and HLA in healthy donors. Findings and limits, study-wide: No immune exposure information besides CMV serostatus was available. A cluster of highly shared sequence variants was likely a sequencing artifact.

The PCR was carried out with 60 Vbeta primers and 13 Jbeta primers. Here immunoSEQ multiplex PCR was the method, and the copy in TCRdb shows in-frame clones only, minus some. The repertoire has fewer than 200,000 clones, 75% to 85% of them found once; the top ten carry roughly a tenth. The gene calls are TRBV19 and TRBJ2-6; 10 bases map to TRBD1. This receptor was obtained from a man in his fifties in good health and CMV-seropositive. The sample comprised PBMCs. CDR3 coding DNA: TGTGCCAGTAGGAACCTCCGGGACAGGGGCGCTGGGGCCAACGTCCTGACTTTC. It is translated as CASRNLRDRGAGANVLTF.